This passage covers 14 T cell receptor beta chains from one sample sequenced in a study of T cell responses to AZD1222 COVID-19 vaccine. Sequenced by immunoSEQ multiplex PCR; TCRdb stores in-frame clones only, minus some. The sample holds around 160,000 clones; around four fifths are singletons and the top ten take roughly 4%. This sample comprised peripheral blood, obtained on day 0 of MenACWY control vaccination. These receptors were obtained from an adult in good health.

The chain is built from TRBV10-1 and TRBJ2-5; D tentatively reads TRBD1 or TRBD2 (5 bases each). V was pared by 9 bases and J by 5 bases, with 13 bases between. CDR1 and CDR2 (germline): WNHNN, SYGVQD (reference sequence). This CDR3 is 12 amino acids long. CDR3 residues: CARRAGTETQYF. The CDR3, as DNA: TGCGCCAGAAGAGCAGGGACGGAGACCCAGTACTTC.

For the CDR3, the DNA is TGTGCCAGCAGTCCGGACAGGGGACGCAACTATGGCTACACCTTC. Encoded protein: CASSPDRGRNYGYTF. The rearrangement uses TRBV2 and TRBJ1-2; 9 bases match TRBD1. The V gene's germline CDR1 is SNHLY and CDR2 FYNNEI. J gave up 2 bases and V 5 bases, and 6 bases lay outside the gene matches. The CDR3 is 15 residues long.

This clone was detected only once. V and J are TRBV6-5 and TRBJ2-3; either TRBD1 or TRBD2 may supply D (6 bases each). Trimming cost V 6 bases and J 4 bases, with 14 bases left between them. CDR3 length: 14 residues. The germline CDR1 and CDR2 sequences are MNHEY and SVGAGI. CDR3 sequence: CASRYREEADTQYF. CDR3 bases: TGTGCCAGCAGATACAGGGAGGAGGCAGATACGCAGTATTTT.

This rearrangement joins TRBV6-5 to TRBJ2-1; TRBD2 agrees at 12 bases. CDR3 length: 15 residues. Germline loops: CDR1 MNHEY, CDR2 SVGAGI. The V gene end was trimmed by 7 bases and the J gene end by 5 bases; junction bases not matched to a gene: 6. CDR3 amino acids: CASKGLAGGNNEQFF. The CDR3 bases are TGTGCCAGCAAGGGGCTAGCGGGGGGGAACAATGAGCAGTTCTTC.

This clone occurred once. The chain uses TRBV27 and TRBJ2-5; 7 bases are shared with TRBD1. V shed 10 bases, J shed 5 bases, and the junction held 10 bases outside the gene matches. Looked up from germline, CDR1 is MNHEY and CDR2 is SMNVEV (reference sequence). CDR3 length: 13 amino acids. CDR3 in DNA: TGTGCCACCCGGAAGGGGGCAGGGGAGACCCAGTACTTC. Encoded protein: CATRKGAGETQYF.

The chain employs TRBV19 and TRBJ2-2; D is possibly TRBD1 or TRBD2 (6 bases each). The CDR3 runs 14 residues. Germline loops: CDR1 LNHDA, CDR2 SQIVND (reference sequence). The V and J ends lost 5 bases and 2 bases respectively, with 9 bases between them. The CDR3 reads CASSVGGNTGELFF. CDR3 sequence (DNA): TGTGCCAGTAGTGTCGGGGGCAACACCGGGGAGCTGTTTTTT.

The V and J genes are TRBV7-6 and TRBJ1-4; 7 bases map to TRBD1. The germline gives CDR1 SGHVS, CDR2 FNYEAQ. V lost 4 bases and J lost 5; bases outside the gene matches: 7. The CDR3 extends over 15 amino acids. The CDR3 nucleotides are TGTGCCAGCAGCTCTAACAGGGGAAGGAATGAAAAACTGTTTTTT. This codes for CASSSNRGRNEKLFF.

This clone was observed once. The genes are TRBV2 and TRBJ2-1; TRBD2 matches at 7 bases. With 3 bases clipped from V and 0 bases from J, the junction kept 2 bases outside the gene matches. The CDR3 is 15 residues long. Germline CDR1 SNHLY, CDR2 FYNNEI. CDR3 DNA: TGTGCCAGCAGTGAGGGGGGGGTCTCCTACAATGAGCAGTTCTTC. Its translation: CASSEGGVSYNEQFF.

This sequence joins TRBV2 and TRBJ2-7, with 7 positions matching TRBD1. V was clipped by 6 bases and J by 6 bases; unmatched bases: 5. The germline gives CDR1 SNHLY, CDR2 FYNNEI. CDR3 size: 12 residues. This CDR3 reads CASSFTGVEQYV. CDR3 sequence (DNA): TGTGCCAGCAGCTTCACAGGGGTCGAGCAGTACGTC.

The CDR3 spells CASSLGAGAGNQPQHF. In DNA, the CDR3 is TGTGCCAGCAGCCTAGGGGCGGGGGCAGGCAATCAGCCCCAGCATTTT. V gene TRBV3-1 (or the pseudogene TRBV3-2) combines with J gene TRBJ1-5; tentative D call: TRBD1 (6 bases). The CDR3 contains 16 residues. Germline V lookup: CDR1 LGHDT, CDR2 YNNKEL (reference sequence). The germline V and J ends were trimmed by 4 bases and 2 bases, with 15 bases remaining between them.

The CDR3 here is CASSLSVITEAFF. The CDR3 nucleotides are TGTGCCAGCAGTTTATCCGTTATCACTGAAGCTTTCTTT. V is TRBV27 and J is TRBJ1-1, with D unresolved. Germline V lookup: CDR1 MNHEY, CDR2 SMNVEV (reference sequence). V shed 0 bases and J shed 4 bases, with 6 bases lying between them. This CDR3 is 13 amino acids long.

V gene TRBV5-1 combines with J gene TRBJ2-2, with a tentative D call TRBD2 (6 bases). CDR1 and CDR2 (germline): SGHRS, YFSETQ. The CDR3 runs to 14 residues. V shed 5 bases and J shed 2 bases, with 10 bases lying between them. The CDR3 DNA reads TGCGCCAGCAGGGAGGGATCAAACACCGGGGAGCTGTTTTTT. It specifies CASREGSNTGELFF. Full variable domain (missing parts from reference TRBV5-1 and TRBJ2-2): KAGVTQTPRYLIKTRGQQVTLSCSPISGHRSVSWYQQTPGQGLQFLFEYFSETQRNKGNFPGRFSGRQFSNSRSEMNVSTLELGDSALYLCASREGSNTGELFFGEGSRLTVL.

The V call is TRBV5-1, the J call TRBJ2-7; tentative D call: TRBD1 (6 bases). CDR1 is SGHRS, CDR2 YFSETQ, per germline. Trimming shortened V by 0 bases and J by 5 bases, and 15 bases separated the two germline ends. The CDR3 has 15 amino acids. This CDR3 is CASSLGGTINNEQYF. Here the CDR3 DNA reads TGCGCCAGCAGCTTGGGTGGGACAATTAACAACGAGCAGTACTTC. Full variable domain (outside the CDR3, taken from reference TRBV5-1 and TRBJ2-7): KAGVTQTPRYLIKTRGQQVTLSCSPISGHRSVSWYQQTPGQGLQFLFEYFSETQRNKGNFPGRFSGRQFSNSRSEMNVSTLELGDSALYLCASSLGGTINNEQYFGPGTRLTVT.

V usage is TRBV5-1 and J usage is TRBJ2-7; 13 bases map to TRBD2. CDR3 size: 17 residues. From germline, CDR1 is SGHRS and CDR2 YFSETQ. With V trimmed by 0 bases and J by 0 bases, 3 bases remained unmatched. The CDR3 sequence is CASSLGLAGGSSYEQYF. DNA of the CDR3: TGCGCCAGCAGCTTGGGACTAGCGGGGGGAAGCTCCTACGAGCAGTACTTC.